This T cell receptor (beta chain) is drawn from a study of molecular identifiers for immune sequencing clone quantification. The authors built bulk TCR libraries by previously described methods with listed TCR primers. TCRdb redid the calling of the PCR reads with MiXCR, one entry per CDR3 protein. The table includes some 680,000 distinct CDR3 sequences, about 25% detected once. The table lists this clonotype with many counts. CDR1 is MNHEY and CDR2 is SMNVEV in the germline V gene (reference sequence). The ends were cut back, 6 bases at V and 4 bases at J, with 16 bases in the middle. The length of the CDR3 is 15 residues.

Sequencing was performed on naive CD8+ T cells from blood, with Jurkat cell RNA spiked in. Specified subset: FACS-sorted CD8+CD4-CCR7+CD45RA+ naive T cells. This TCR was sampled from a human donor in good health. Some libraries in this study had Jurkat cell RNA spiked in. The chain joins TRBV27 to TRBJ1-5; tentatively, D is TRBD1 (5 bases). CDR3 DNA: TGTGCCAGCAGCCAGGGCGAGACGGGAAATCAGCCCCAGCATTTT. It specifies CASSQGETGNQPQHF.